Listed below are T cell receptor beta chains from one sample, sequenced in a study of monozygotic twins with inflammatory bowel disease. TCRdb re-called the 5' RACE reads, yielding one record per CDR3 amino acid sequence without DNA. The sample has under 150,000 distinct CDR3 sequences. Sequenced input: blood. The receptor source for this set is a human donor with ulcerative colitis or Crohn's disease, or a healthy co-twin of an affected twin (not recorded which). The CDR3 runs from the conserved cysteine through the conserved F or W.

j_call v_call cdr3_aa
TRBJ2-1 TRBV3-1 CASRKDRGRNEQFF
TRBJ2-3 TRBV19 CASSITDDRPDTQYF
TRBJ2-2 TRBV7-3 CASSSQGTGNTGELFF
TRBJ2-2 TRBV5-1 CASSPRQIGTGELFF
TRBJ2-7 TRBV11-1 CASSGAGQEYYEQYF
TRBJ2-1 TRBV5-1 CASSLAHSPGRRTSYNEQFF
TRBJ2-2 TRBV4-3 CASSQEYGTGAAGELFF
TRBJ1-1 TRBV30 CAWSGQAMNTEAFF
TRBJ2-7 TRBV20-1 CSAFRPSSYEQYF
TRBJ2-7 TRBV20-1 CSARDSAEYSYEQYF
TRBJ1-2 TRBV7-3 CASSLRQGGGYTF
TRBJ1-2 TRBV28 CASRQDYGYTF
TRBJ1-5 TRBV6-1 CASSLSDPSNQPQHF
TRBJ1-2 TRBV9 CASSPGTGEYGYTF
TRBJ2-6 TRBV3-1 CASSHRSGANVLTF
TRBJ1-2 TRBV30 CAWAQQGRNYGYTF
TRBJ1-1 TRBV11-2 CASSLEFRQAQNTEAFF
TRBJ1-2 TRBV12-3/TRBV12-4 CASSLGRGRTVGYTF
TRBJ1-2 TRBV6-2/TRBV6-3 CASSLGHYYGYTF
TRBJ2-3 TRBV10-3 CAISGKQADTQYF
TRBJ2-7 TRBV4-3 CASSQGAGLTEQYF
TRBJ2-2 TRBV7-2 CASSLGGAGAGELFF
TRBJ1-2 TRBV7-9 CASSQQGQYGYTF
TRBJ2-5 TRBV24-1 CATLVTAETQYF
TRBJ2-2 TRBV2 CASSARGRESGELFF
TRBJ2-7 TRBV20-1 CSASRLAGSNYEQYF
TRBJ1-1 TRBV7-9 CASSPRDREVTEAFF
TRBJ2-2 TRBV27 CASRAQGTGRTGELFF
TRBJ2-2 TRBV3-1 CASSDRDRSNTGELFF
TRBJ2-5 TRBV2 CASWRGGQETQYF
TRBJ2-7 TRBV3-1 CASSQARADRISYF
TRBJ2-1 TRBV19 CASSITGYEQFF
TRBJ2-4 TRBV19 CASSIGGGLDIQYF
TRBJ2-5 TRBV7-3 CASSLHGTGDETQYF
TRBJ2-2 TRBV24-1 CATSDWQDTGELFF
TRBJ1-4 TRBV7-2 CASSLQTGTEKLFF
TRBJ2-3 TRBV7-9 CASTRQGAYTDTQYF
TRBJ2-6 TRBV30 CASEAGANVLTF
TRBJ2-5 TRBV20-1 CSARVPGMETQYF
TRBJ2-1 TRBV11-2 CASSPGAGSQTYNEQFF
TRBJ2-1 TRBV2 CASSRRDRINEQFF
TRBJ1-2 TRBV4-1 CASSQGTSQAYGYTF
TRBJ1-2 TRBV27 CASSLSRRGNYGYTF
TRBJ2-1 TRBV5-6 CASSLGLAGGFEQFF
TRBJ2-2 TRBV12-3/TRBV12-4 CASSLWRGGYTGELFF
TRBJ1-4 TRBV5-6 CASSPGTGFEKLFF
TRBJ2-7 TRBV5-1 CTSSLAAGSYEQYF
TRBJ2-1 TRBV6-1 CASTPTGTTYNEQFF
TRBJ1-6 TRBV6-2/TRBV6-3 CASSPQTGVGSPLHF
TRBJ2-7 TRBV6-1 CASSRNALLGF
TRBJ2-2 TRBV27 CASRPRLAGALNTGELFF
TRBJ2-2 TRBV20-1 CSARTSGGSGTGELFF
TRBJ1-1 TRBV5-1 CASSLAQRDDTEAFF
TRBJ1-1 TRBV19 CASSIRVAGFLNTEAFF
TRBJ2-3 TRBV12-3/TRBV12-4 CASSLGPNTDTQYF
TRBJ2-2 TRBV7-8 CASSSAGHTGELFF
TRBJ2-6 TRBV6-1 CASSEEGLRFSGANVLTF